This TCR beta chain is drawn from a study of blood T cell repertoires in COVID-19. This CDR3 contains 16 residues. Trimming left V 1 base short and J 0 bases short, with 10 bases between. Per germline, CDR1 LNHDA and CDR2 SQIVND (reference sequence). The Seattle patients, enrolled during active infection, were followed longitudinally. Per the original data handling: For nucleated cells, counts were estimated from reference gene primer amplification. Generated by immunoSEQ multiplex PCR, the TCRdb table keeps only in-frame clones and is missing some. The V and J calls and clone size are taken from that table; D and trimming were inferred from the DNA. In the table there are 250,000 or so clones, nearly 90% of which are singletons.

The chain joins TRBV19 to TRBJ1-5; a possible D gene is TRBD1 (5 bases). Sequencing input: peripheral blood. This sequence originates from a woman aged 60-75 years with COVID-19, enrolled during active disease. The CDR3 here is CASSIAGTLSNQPQHF. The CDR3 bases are TGTGCCAGTAGTATAGCAGGGACTCTTAGCAATCAGCCCCAGCATTTT.